Following are 14 T cell receptor beta chains from one sample sequenced in a study of beta chain features in type 1 diabetes. Findings of the study overall: TCRB CDR3s from Type 1 diabetes patients were moderately but significantly shorter in all four CD4+ subsets.

What these receptors recognize is not known. Expressed TCRB transcripts were sequenced because the isolated RNA had all been reverse transcribed beforehand. Assay used: immunoSEQ multiplex PCR; TCRdb lists only in-frame clones, some missing. The sample lists 95,000 to 150,000 clones, about a sixth occurring once. The material sequenced was central memory CD4+ T cells from blood. The receptors were sampled from a man in his thirties or forties with type 1 diabetes.

This clone has a handful of counts. The V gene is TRBV7-2, the J gene TRBJ2-5, with D possibly matching TRBD1 (5 bases). The CDR3 has 14 residues. Germline loops: CDR1 SGHTA, CDR2 FQGNSA. Between the trimmed V and J ends, which lost 1 base and 2 bases, there was a span of 8 bases. DNA of the CDR3: TGTGCCAGCAGCTTAGGACAGCATCAAGAGACCCAGTACTTC. Translation gives CASSLGQHQETQYF.

The chain couples TRBV4-3 to TRBJ2-5; no firm D call. CDR1 is LGHNA, CDR2 YSLEER, per germline. V lost 2 bases to trimming and J lost 2 bases, with 12 bases between them. The CDR3 extends over 15 amino acids. CDR3: CASSQNRAAQETQYF. The CDR3 DNA sequence: TGCGCCAGCAGCCAAAATAGGGCAGCTCAAGAGACCCAGTACTTC.

This clone appeared many times. The genes are TRBV7-9 and TRBJ2-5, with D perhaps TRBD1 (6 bases). CDR3 length: 13 amino acids. Looked up from germline, CDR1 is SEHNR and CDR2 is FQNEAQ (reference sequence). V lost 5 bases and J lost 4, with 11 bases in between. The CDR3 is CASSRTGIETQYF. The CDR3 DNA reads TGTGCCAGCAGCCGCACAGGGATAGAGACCCAGTACTTC.

The V and J genes are TRBV21-1 and TRBJ1-6. TRBV21-1 is a recognized pseudogene. The CDR3 is 18 amino acids. The CDR3 sequence is CASSRNQDWGSYNSPLHF. For the CDR3, the DNA is TGTGCCAGCAGCAGAAACCAAGACTGGGGCTCCTATAATTCACCCCTCCACTTT.

V usage is TRBV5-6 and J usage is TRBJ1-6; D is ambiguous. The CDR3 is 15 residues long. V was pared by 4 bases and J by 5 bases, with 13 bases between. Germline loops: CDR1 SGHDT, CDR2 YYEEEE. The CDR3 DNA reads as TGTGCCAGCAGCCCGGGCCCGAGGGATAATTCACCCCTCCACTTT. Translating it yields CASSPGPRDNSPLHF.

V usage is TRBV7-2 and J usage is TRBJ1-4, with 8 nucleotides matching TRBD1. The CDR3 is made up of 14 amino acids. Trimming removed 5 bases from V and 4 bases from J; junction bases left unmatched: 3. Germline V gives CDR1 SGHTA, CDR2 FQGNSA. The CDR3 sequence is CASSRQGFNEKLFF. CDR3 coding DNA: TGTGCCAGCAGCCGACAGGGGTTTAATGAAAAACTGTTTTTT.

A few counts support this clone. V is TRBV18 and J is TRBJ2-1; D perhaps matches TRBD1 (5 bases). V was cut by 6 bases and J by 6 bases, with 21 bases left in between. The germline V gene has CDR1 KGHSH and CDR2 LQKENI. The CDR3 spans 16 residues. The CDR3 is CASSRTHSSQGNEQFF. CDR3 nucleotide sequence: TGTGCCAGCTCTCGCACCCATAGCTCTCAGGGCAATGAGCAGTTCTTC.

The chain uses TRBV7-2 and TRBJ2-3, with 13 nucleotides matching TRBD2. This CDR3 is built from 15 residues. With V trimmed by 5 bases and J by 6 bases, 5 bases remained unmatched. The germline CDR1 and CDR2 sequences are SGHTA and FQGNSA. The CDR3 reads CASSASGLAGDTQYF. The CDR3 bases are TGTGCCAGCAGCGCCTCGGGACTAGCGGGGGATACGCAGTATTTT.

This chain joins TRBV30 and TRBJ1-5, with D hard to call. Germline loops: CDR1 GTSNPN, CDR2 SVGIG (reference sequence). Trimming pared 5 bases from V and 3 bases from J, leaving 11 bases between. The CDR3 spans 13 residues. The CDR3 spells CAWGPEVNQPQHF. The CDR3 coding sequence is TGTGCCTGGGGACCGGAGGTCAATCAGCCCCAGCATTTT.

The sample holds a few counts of this clone. V is TRBV29-1 and J is TRBJ1-2; the match to TRBD1 covers 9 bases. The CDR3 sequence is 16 residues long. Losses at the gene ends were 1 base for V and 7 bases for J; bases not matched to a gene: 13. CDR1 SQVTM and CDR2 ANQGSEA come from the germline V gene. The CDR3 region has the DNA TGCAGCGTTGAAGGATTCTCAGGACAGGGGCCGTCTGGCTACACCTTC. It encodes CSVEGFSGQGPSGYTF.

This clone was seen a handful of times. The gene calls are TRBV5-1 and TRBJ2-3; 9 bases align to TRBD1. CDR1 and CDR2 (germline): SGHRS, YFSETQ. V dropped 4 bases and J dropped 4; count of bases not matched to a gene: 7. CDR3 length: 15 amino acids. The CDR3 nucleotides read TGCGCCAGCAGCCTCCGGGACAGGGAGGCAGATACGCAGTATTTT. Translated, it gives CASSLRDREADTQYF.

The V gene is TRBV4-2, the J gene TRBJ1-5; 8 bases are shared with TRBD1. The CDR3 sequence is 16 residues long. From germline, CDR1 is LGHNA and CDR2 YNFKEQ. Losses at the gene ends were 0 bases for V and 7 bases for J; bases not matched to a gene: 8. CDR3 amino acids: CASSQDRAGGFQPQHF. The CDR3 DNA is TGTGCCAGCAGCCAAGATCGGGCAGGGGGCTTCCAGCCCCAGCATTTT.

This clone was counted at least ten times. J is TRBJ2-7 and V is TRBV2; 7 bases are shared with TRBD1. This CDR3 contains 15 residues. V gave up 2 bases and J gave up 7 bases; unmatched junction bases: 11. Germline CDR1 SNHLY, CDR2 FYNNEI. This CDR3 reads CASSELGQMFREQYF. CDR3 bases: TGTGCCAGCAGTGAACTGGGACAGATGTTTAGGGAGCAGTACTTC.

The chain uses TRBV6-6 and TRBJ1-4; the D is unclear. The CDR3 loop spans 14 amino acids. Trimming removed 6 bases from V and 5 bases from J, with 13 bases in between. Germline V gene lookup returns CDR1 MNHNY and CDR2 SVGAGI (reference sequence). CDR3: CASRAGFENEKLFF. The CDR3 coding sequence is TGTGCCAGCAGGGCCGGGTTCGAGAATGAAAAACTGTTTTTT.